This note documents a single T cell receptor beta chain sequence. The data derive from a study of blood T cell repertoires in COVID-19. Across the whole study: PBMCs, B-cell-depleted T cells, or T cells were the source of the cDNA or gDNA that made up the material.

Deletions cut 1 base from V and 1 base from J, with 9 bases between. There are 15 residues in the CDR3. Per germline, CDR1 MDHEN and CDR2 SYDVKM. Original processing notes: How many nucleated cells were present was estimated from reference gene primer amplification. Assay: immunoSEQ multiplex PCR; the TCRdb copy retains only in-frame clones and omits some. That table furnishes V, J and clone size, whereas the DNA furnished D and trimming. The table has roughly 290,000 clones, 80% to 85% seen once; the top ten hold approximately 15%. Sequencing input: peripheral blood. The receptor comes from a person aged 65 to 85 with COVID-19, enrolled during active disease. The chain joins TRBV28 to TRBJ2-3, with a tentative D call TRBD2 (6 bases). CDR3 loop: CASSLSQRGTDTQYF. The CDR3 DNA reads TGTGCCAGCAGTTTATCCCAGCGGGGCACAGATACGCAGTATTTT.